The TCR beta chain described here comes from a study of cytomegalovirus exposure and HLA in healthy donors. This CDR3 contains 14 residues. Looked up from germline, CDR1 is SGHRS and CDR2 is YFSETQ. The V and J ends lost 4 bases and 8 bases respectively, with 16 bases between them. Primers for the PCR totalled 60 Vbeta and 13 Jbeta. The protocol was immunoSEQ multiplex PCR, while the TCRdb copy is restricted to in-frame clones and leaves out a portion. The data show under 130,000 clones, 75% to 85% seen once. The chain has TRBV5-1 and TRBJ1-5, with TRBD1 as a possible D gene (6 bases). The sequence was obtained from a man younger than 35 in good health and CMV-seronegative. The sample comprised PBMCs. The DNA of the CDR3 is TGCGCCAGCAGCCGCCTACAGGGCCCAGAGCCCCAGCATTTT. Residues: CASSRLQGPEPQHF.